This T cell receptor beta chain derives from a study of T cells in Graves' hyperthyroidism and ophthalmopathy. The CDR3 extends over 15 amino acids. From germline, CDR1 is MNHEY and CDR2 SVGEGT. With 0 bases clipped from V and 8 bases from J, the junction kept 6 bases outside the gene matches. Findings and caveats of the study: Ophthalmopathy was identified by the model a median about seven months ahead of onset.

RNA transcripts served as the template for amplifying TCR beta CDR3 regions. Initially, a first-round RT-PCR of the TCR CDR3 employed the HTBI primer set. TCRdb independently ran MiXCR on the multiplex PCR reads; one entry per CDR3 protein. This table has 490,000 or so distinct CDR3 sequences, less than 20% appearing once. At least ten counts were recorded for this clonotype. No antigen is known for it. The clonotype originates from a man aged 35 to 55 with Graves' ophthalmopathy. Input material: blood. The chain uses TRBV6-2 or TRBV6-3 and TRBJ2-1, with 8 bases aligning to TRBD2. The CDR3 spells CASSYSHAGGYEQFF. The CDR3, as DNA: TGTGCCAGCAGTTACTCCCACGCGGGGGGCTATGAGCAGTTCTTC.